The TCR beta chain described here comes from a study of long-term antiretroviral therapy in people with HIV (dated by TCRdb to between 2021 and 2024). Looking at the study overall: The earliest samples were collected roughly a decade before the 2015 WHO recommendation for immediate ART, at a time when ART was usually postponed until CD4 counts fell. This retrospective serial study examined whether starting ART and sustained HIV suppression were associated with changes in the composition and diversity of the TRB repertoire in peripheral blood. The cohort contributed over 150 cryopreserved PBMC samples from 25 to 35 adults with confirmed HIV infection, collected serially over a mean of about 6 years (range 1-12). No cross-contamination during QIAcube processing was shown when test extractions of a monoclonal T-cell line were performed alongside 25 to 35 polyclonal samples. Of the roughly 30 participants with HIV, 10 to 11 were female.

The immunoSEQ hsTCRB v3.0 assay was used at survey level resolution for TRB variable region sequencing. A depth of about 40,000-50,000 T-cell genomes per sample was targeted for TRB sequencing. Pooled TRB libraries were sequenced on an Illumina MiSeq with a v3 150-cycle kit. As for how the authors treated the data: Repertoire analysis ran in R within a reproducible Nextflow workflow covering QC, data transformation and analysis. Custom analyses were implemented in LymphoSeq2, an R package for AIRR-Seq data exploration. Several samples that yielded fewer than 5000 total TRB sequences were excluded, so that 188 HIV repertoires were analyzed. Among the 180 to 200 retained HIV repertoires, some 59 were collected before ART initiation and under 150 after ART initiation. Repertoires were downsampled to 5000 TRB nucleotide sequences, and summary statistics were averaged over 100 downsampling iterations. Only TRB sequences with CDR3 regions of at least seven amino acids were retained for analysis. Diversity was measured with a Shannon entropy-derived clonality score and the Gini coefficient. In repertoire networks, the top 5000 CDR3 amino acid sequences were linked whenever an edit distance of one separated two sequences. GLIPH2 predicted antigen specificity groups and MHC restriction for TRB CDR3 amino acid sequences. To flag known associations with CMV, EBV, HIV or tissue antigens, CDR3 amino acid sequences were compared against VDJdb and McPAS-TCR. Pre-ART, post-ART and control groups were compared with Wilcoxon signed-rank tests and Holm-Bonferroni correction. The table was pulled from immuneACCESS by TCRdb, which kept in-frame rearrangements only. Such tables lose some clones; where checked, under half of the loss comes from unresolved V genes, and the rest has no known cause. The V and J calls and the clone size are those of that table, but D and trimming were determined from the DNA. The sample data list about 20,000 clones, and around 80% of these were observed just once. The ten most abundant clones make up 7% to 9% of the sample.

Inclusion was restricted to participants for whom at least one PBMC sample before ART initiation and at least two post-ART samples were available. All participants with HIV were treated in the United States of America. Cryopreserved samples of 1-10 million PBMC were thawed and washed before DNA extraction. At the time of the earliest PBMC sample, participants with HIV were aged between roughly 20 and 54 years. Each participant contributed PBMC samples from 1-4 timepoints before ART initiation and 2-8 timepoints after ART initiation, with a median of 7 samples. For every participant, serial HIV viral load, CD4+ T-cell count, ART history and demographic data were obtained. Using a Qiagen kit on a QIAcube, genomic DNA was extracted from unsorted PBMC, with samples processed in batches of 12. V is shortened by 0 bases, J by 4 bases, and the region joining them spans 10 bases. From the cysteine up to the phenylalanine, the CDR3 has a length of 15 residues. This entry keeps only the CDR3 DNA: 45 bases, framed from base 1. Looking up the germline V gene yields CDR1 SGHRS and CDR2 YFSETQ.

To note about this clone: The antigen it recognizes is unknown. It has no much larger one-base neighbor in the sample; base qualities were not kept.

Points the paper makes about the study in general: CDR3 length ranges in HIV repertoires were narrower than in controls, and network structure suggested an antigen-experienced repertoire with only a slight naive shift after ART. ART initiation was associated with a significant increase in TRB diversity, but diversity stayed significantly below transplant donor controls even after long-term ART. Since PBMC availability was limited, sequencing covered only the TCR beta chain, with no alpha chain pairing. Inferences about post-ART repertoire changes were limited because no data were available on ART adherence, viral resistance or therapy changes. Because pre-ART samples had limited cell numbers, unsorted PBMC were profiled rather than sorted CD4+ and CD8+ T cells. Expanded TRB clones identified before ART initiation dominated the repertoire across all time points, though the dominance fluctuated and decreased in many PLHIV after ART. The samples span the years 2004 to 2017, and the ART regimens used may be less effective than current regimens.

Specimen: unsorted PBMCs, collected 1.2 years after starting antiretroviral therapy. This sequence uses TRBV5-1 and TRBJ2-2; the D segment cannot be called with confidence. The receptor was derived from a woman between 35 and 50 years old with HIV. The encoded CDR3 is CASSLDSRRTGELFF. The nucleotides read TGCGCCAGCAGCTTGGACAGTAGACGCACCGGGGAGCTGTTTTTT. Beyond the CDR3, the reference TRBV5-1 and TRBJ2-2 genes provide the residues; the full variable domain reads: KAGVTQTPRYLIKTRGQQVTLSCSPISGHRSVSWYQQTPGQGLQFLFEYFSETQRNKGNFPGRFSGRQFSNSRSEMNVSTLELGDSALYLCASSLDSRRTGELFFGEGSRLTVL.